This T cell receptor (beta chain) was recovered during a study of monozygotic twins with inflammatory bowel disease. Germline V lookup: CDR1 LGHNA, CDR2 YSLEER. The CDR3 has 13 amino acids. Each CDR3 protein gets one entry in TCRdb, which reprocessed the 5' RACE reads and gives no DNA. This sample's table has 300,000 to 400,000 distinct CDR3 sequences. The source of this sequence is a human donor with ulcerative colitis or Crohn's disease, or a healthy co-twin of an affected twin (not recorded which). The chain joins TRBV4-3 to TRBJ2-3. Sequenced: blood. Here the CDR3 reads CASSQDAVDTQYF.